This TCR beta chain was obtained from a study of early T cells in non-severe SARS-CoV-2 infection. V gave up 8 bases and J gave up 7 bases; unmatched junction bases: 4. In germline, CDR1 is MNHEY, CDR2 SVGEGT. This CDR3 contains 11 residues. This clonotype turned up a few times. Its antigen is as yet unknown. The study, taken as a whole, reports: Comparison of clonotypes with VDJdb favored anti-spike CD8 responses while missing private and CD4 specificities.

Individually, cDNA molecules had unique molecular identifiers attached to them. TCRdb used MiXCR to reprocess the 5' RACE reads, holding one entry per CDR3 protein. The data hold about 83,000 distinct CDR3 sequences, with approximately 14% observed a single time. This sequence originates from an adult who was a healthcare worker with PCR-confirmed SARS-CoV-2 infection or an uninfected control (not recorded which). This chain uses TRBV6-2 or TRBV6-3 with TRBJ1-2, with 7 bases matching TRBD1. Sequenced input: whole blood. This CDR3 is CASQTGFGYTF. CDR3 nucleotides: TGTGCCAGCCAGACAGGGTTTGGCTACACCTTC.